This T cell receptor beta chain was identified during a study of human T cells and chemical hapten exposure. Overall study: Each week of the roughly 25-week study, patients had diphenylcyclopropenone applied to the scalp.

Using its own MiXCR run on the RACE reads, TCRdb lists one record per CDR3 protein. The sample includes approximately 400,000 distinct CDR3 sequences, 4.8% seen only once; the top ten take approximately 2.1%. This clonotype was detected ten times or more. Antigen: not known. CDR3 length: 12 residues. V was trimmed by 6 bases and J by 4 bases, leaving 13 bases between them. Germline CDR1 and CDR2: SQVTM and ANQGSEA. General study points: Expanded TCRs made up significantly more big CDR3 similarity clusters than controls did. Among TCRs, those above 1 in 1000 frequency were unaffected by DPC sensitization. Donors, who had alopecia, may show an immune response that differs from healthy people's.

Sample time point: patch test 1, 2 weeks after DPC sensitization. Indicated treatment: therapeutic diphenylcyclopropenone sensitization with weekly scalp DPC. The source was whole blood, collected in connection with sensitization to the hapten diphenylcyclopropenone (DPC). This receptor was taken from a woman in her forties or fifties with alopecia areata. Some clones in this sample may be carry-over from other donors' samples. The chain links TRBV29-1 to TRBJ2-7; possible D gene TRBD2, 5 bases. The DNA for the CDR3 is TGCAGCGTCGTCGCGGGTTCGTACGAGCAGTACTTC. It is translated as CSVVAGSYEQYF.